What follows are 15 T cell receptor beta chains derived from one specimen sequenced in a study of tumor-infiltrating lymphocytes in primary liver carcinoma. TCR beta cDNA was prepared out of roughly 500 ng total RNA by means of a constant-region primer. TCR beta libraries came from three nested multiplex PCR rounds using slightly modified ARM-PCR. TRBV1-TRBV30 forward primers and a C-beta reverse primer were used in the first two PCR rounds, which each ran for 9 to 10 cycles. Via MiXCR, TCRdb re-called the multiplex PCR reads, giving one row per CDR3 protein. The sample has under 200,000 distinct CDR3 sequences, around 60% seen once. Unsorted whole blood served as the source of blood RNA, and germline DNA was extracted as well. The sequencing input was peripheral blood. These TCRs come from a woman aged 55-69 years with primary liver carcinoma and hepatitis B virus infection.

V is TRBV28 and J is TRBJ1-2; 8 bases align to TRBD1. This CDR3 has 13 residues. Trimming cost V 7 bases and J 6 bases; bases outside gene matches: 7. CDR1 and CDR2 from the germline V gene are MDHEN and SYDVKM. CDR3: CASKMDRVDGYTF. The CDR3, as DNA: TGTGCCAGCAAAATGGACAGGGTGGATGGCTACACCTTC.

This chain joins TRBV11-2 and TRBJ2-6, with a tentative D call TRBD2 (7 bases). In germline, CDR1 is SGHAT, CDR2 FQNNGV. The CDR3 loop spans 16 amino acids. CDR3: CPNSLGGALGANVLTF. The DNA for the CDR3 is TGTCCCAACAGCTTAGGGGGGGCGCTTGGGGCCAACGTCCTGACTTTC. Full variable domain (remainder filled in from reference TRBV11-2 and TRBJ2-6): EAGVAQSPRYKIIEKRQSVAFWCNPISGHATLYWYQQILGQGPKLLIQFQNNGVVDDSQLPKDRFSAERLKGVDSTLKIQPAKLEDSAVYLCPNSLGGALGANVLTFGAGSRLTVL.

The CDR3 is CASRRKWELAKNIQYF. CDR3 bases: TGTGCCAGCAGGCGCAAGTGGGAGTTGGCCAAAAACATTCAGTACTTC. The chain is built from TRBV7-3 and TRBJ2-4; possibly TRBD2 for D (5 bases). The V end was cut by 6 bases, the J end by 1 base, with 16 bases between. Per germline, CDR1 SGHTA and CDR2 FQGTGA. The CDR3 is 16 residues long.

This clonotype was counted once. The V call is TRBV29-1, the J call TRBJ2-3; D not resolved. The CDR3 consists of 13 residues. Deletions cut 4 bases from V and 2 bases from J, with 10 bases between. The germline CDR1 and CDR2 sequences are SQVTM and ANQGSEA. The DNA of the CDR3 is TGCAGCGTTGGAGGCGTGGACACAGATACGCAGTATTTT. Protein: CSVGGVDTDTQYF.

As for this clonotype: The CDR3 ends on some other residue instead of the conserved phenylalanine or tryptophan, so this is likely a read error. V is TRBV11-1 and J is TRBJ1-1; D is ambiguous. The V end lost 2 bases, the J end lost 11 bases, and 15 bases lay between the germline ends. This CDR3 has 13 amino acids. Germline assignment: CDR1 SGHAT and CDR2 FQDESV (reference sequence). The CDR3 here is CASSLSGGVGAFP. The CDR3 DNA reads as TGTGCCAGCAGCTTAAGTGGCGGGGTTGGGGCTTTCCCT.

To note about this clonotype: One end of the junction is discordant with germline, which a read error may explain. The rearrangement uses TRBV6-1 and TRBJ2-3; a possible D gene is TRBD2 (5 bases). This CDR3 comprises 14 residues. CDR1 is MNHNS and CDR2 is SASEGT in the germline V gene. CDR3 DNA sequence: TGTGACAGCCGTGAGGGTGTGGACACAGATACGCAGTATTTT. Its translation is CDSREGVDTDTQYF.

To note about this clonotype: A read error may produce the germline difference seen at one junction end. The CDR3 region has the DNA TGCGCCAGCAGTTGGGGACTGTACACCGGGGAGCTGTTTTTT. This codes for CASSWGLYTGELFF. The rearrangement links TRBV28 to TRBJ2-2; weak D call: TRBD2 (6 bases). The CDR3 totals 14 residues. The V gene's germline CDR1 is MDHEN and CDR2 SYDVKM.

Of note for this clonotype: A junction boundary mismatches the germline segment, possibly from a read error. This chain connects TRBV7-8 to TRBJ2-1; TRBD1 aligns across 8 bases. CDR1 is SGHVS, CDR2 FQNEAQ, per germline. CDR3 size: 15 residues. Here the CDR3 DNA reads TGTGCCAACAGCCCGCGACAGGGGCCCTACAGTGAGCAGTTCTTC. The encoded protein is CANSPRQGPYSEQFF.

J is TRBJ2-7 and V is TRBV6-5; the D gene is possibly TRBD1 (6 bases). Looked up from germline, CDR1 is MNHEY and CDR2 is SVGAGI. Trimming took off 0 bases at V and 1 base at J, with 10 bases between the two ends. There are 15 residues in the CDR3. This CDR3 reads CASSYSGAVSYEQYF. As DNA, the CDR3 is TGTGCCAGCAGTTACTCGGGGGCAGTGTCCTACGAGCAGTACTTC.

This clonotype was detected a few times. V and J are TRBV30 and TRBJ2-1, with D perhaps TRBD1 or TRBD2 (5 bases each). Germline CDR1 GTSNPN, CDR2 SVGIG (reference sequence). Trimming left V 3 bases short and J 8 bases short, with 14 bases between. This CDR3 comprises 13 residues. The CDR3 protein is CAWRRDLGDEQFF. CDR3 coding DNA: TGTGCCTGGAGGAGGGACCTAGGGGATGAGCAGTTCTTC.

As for this clonotype: The junction differs from germline at one of its ends, possibly a read error. This sequence joins TRBV10-3 and TRBJ2-3; D is perhaps TRBD2 (5 bases). The germline V gene has CDR1 ENHRY and CDR2 SYGVKD. CDR3 length equals 16 residues. This chain's CDR3 is CAISQSLEGGTETQYF. Written as DNA, the CDR3 is TGTGCCATCAGCCAGTCACTCGAAGGAGGCACAGAAACGCAGTATTTT.

Of note for this clonotype: A read error is possible here, since a much larger clone lies one base away. The conserved final phenylalanine or tryptophan is absent from the CDR3, which likely points to a read error. The chain has TRBV7-8 and TRBJ2-3, with 7 bases lining up with TRBD2. CDR3 length equals 15 residues. Per the germline V gene, CDR1 is SGHVS and CDR2 is FQNEAQ. Losses at the gene ends were 5 bases for V and 1 base for J; bases not matched to a gene: 6. This CDR3 is CASSRETSGTDTQYI. In nucleotides, the CDR3 is TGTGCCAGCAGCCGCGAAACTAGCGGCACAGATACGCAGTATATT.

This clonotype occurred a few times. Its ends do not fully match the called genes, so a read error is possible. The genes are TRBV29-1 and TRBJ2-5; D may match TRBD1 or TRBD2 (5 bases each). The germline V gene encodes CDR1 SQVTM and CDR2 ANQGSEA. The CDR3 has 12 residues. The CDR3 DNA is TGCAGCGTGGGGACGGCTCAAGAGACCCACTACTTC. Translating gives CSVGTAQETHYF. Combining the CDR3 with reference TRBV29-1 and TRBJ2-5 gives the whole variable domain SAVISQKPSRDICQRGTSLTIQCQVDSQVTMMFWYRQQPGQSLTLIATANQGSEATYESGFVIDKFPISRPNLTFSTLTVSNMSPEDSSIYLCSVGTAQETHYFGPGTRLLVL.

This clonotype was found many times. The chain is built from TRBV12-5 and TRBJ2-5; TRBD1 agrees at 8 bases. The germline gives CDR1 LGHNT, CDR2 FRNRAP. The CDR3 extends over 15 amino acids. J gave up 0 bases and V 5 bases, and 5 bases lay outside the gene matches. For the CDR3, the DNA is TGTGCTAGTGGTCTGACAGGGGAGTACCAAGAGACCCAGTACTTC. Translated: CASGLTGEYQETQYF. Complete variable domain (other parts from reference TRBV12-5 and TRBJ2-5): DARVTQTPRHKVTEMGQEVTMRCQPILGHNTVFWYRQTMMQGLELLAYFRNRAPLDDSGMPKDRFSAEMPDATLATLKIQPSEPRDSAVYFCASGLTGEYQETQYFGPGTRLLVL.

The J gene is TRBJ2-3, the V gene TRBV28; 10 bases map to TRBD2. The CDR3 spans 16 residues. J was trimmed by 5 bases and V by 6 bases; bases with no gene match: 11. The V gene's germline CDR1 is MDHEN and CDR2 SYDVKM. CDR3 loop: CASRLRSLAGVDTQYF. CDR3 nucleotides: TGTGCCAGCAGACTACGGTCGCTAGCGGGAGTAGATACGCAGTATTTT.